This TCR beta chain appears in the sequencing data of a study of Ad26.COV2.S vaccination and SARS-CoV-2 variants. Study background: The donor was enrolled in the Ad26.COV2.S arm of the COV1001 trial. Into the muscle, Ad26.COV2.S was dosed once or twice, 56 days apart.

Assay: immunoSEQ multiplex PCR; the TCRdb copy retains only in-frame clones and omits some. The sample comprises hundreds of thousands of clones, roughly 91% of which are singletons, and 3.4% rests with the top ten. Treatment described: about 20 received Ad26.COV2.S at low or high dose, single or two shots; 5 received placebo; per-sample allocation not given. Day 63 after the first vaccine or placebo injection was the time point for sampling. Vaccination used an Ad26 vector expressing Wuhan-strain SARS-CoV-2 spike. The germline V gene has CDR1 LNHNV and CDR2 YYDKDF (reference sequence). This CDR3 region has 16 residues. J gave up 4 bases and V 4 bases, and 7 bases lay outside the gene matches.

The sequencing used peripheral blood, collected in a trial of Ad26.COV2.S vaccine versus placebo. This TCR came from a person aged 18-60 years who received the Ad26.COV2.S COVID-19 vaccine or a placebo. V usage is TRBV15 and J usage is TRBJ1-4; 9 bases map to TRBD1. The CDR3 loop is CATSNNRGRGNEKLFF. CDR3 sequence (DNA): TGTGCCACCAGCAATAACAGGGGGCGAGGTAATGAAAAACTGTTTTTT. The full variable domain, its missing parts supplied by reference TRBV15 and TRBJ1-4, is DAMVIQNPRYQVTQFGKPVTLSCSQTLNHNVMYWYQQKSSQAPKLLFHYYDKDFNNEADTPDNFQSRRPNTSFCFLDIRSPGLGDTAMYLCATSNNRGRGNEKLFFGSGTQLSVL.